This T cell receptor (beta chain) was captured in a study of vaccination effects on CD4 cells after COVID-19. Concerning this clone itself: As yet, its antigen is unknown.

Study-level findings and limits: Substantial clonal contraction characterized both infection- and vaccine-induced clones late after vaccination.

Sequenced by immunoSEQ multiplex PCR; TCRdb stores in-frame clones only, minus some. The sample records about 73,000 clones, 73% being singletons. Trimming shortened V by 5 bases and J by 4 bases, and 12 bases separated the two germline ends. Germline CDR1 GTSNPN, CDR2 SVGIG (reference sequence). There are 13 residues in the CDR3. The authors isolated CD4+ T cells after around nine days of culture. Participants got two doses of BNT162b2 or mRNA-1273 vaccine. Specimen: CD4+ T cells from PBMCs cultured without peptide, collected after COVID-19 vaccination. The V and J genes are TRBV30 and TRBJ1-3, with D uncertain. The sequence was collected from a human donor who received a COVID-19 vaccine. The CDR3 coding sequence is TGTGCCTGGGGAGGCCTAGTGGGAAACACCATATATTTT. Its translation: CAWGGLVGNTIYF.